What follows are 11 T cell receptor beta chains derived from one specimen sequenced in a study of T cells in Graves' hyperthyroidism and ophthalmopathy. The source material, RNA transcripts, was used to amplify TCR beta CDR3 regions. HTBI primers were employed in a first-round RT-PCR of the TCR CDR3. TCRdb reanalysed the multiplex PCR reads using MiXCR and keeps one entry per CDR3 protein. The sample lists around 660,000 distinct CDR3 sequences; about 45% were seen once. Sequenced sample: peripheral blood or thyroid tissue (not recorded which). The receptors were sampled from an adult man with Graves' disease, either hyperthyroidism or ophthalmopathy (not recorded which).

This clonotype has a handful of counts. DNA for the CDR3: TGCAGTGCTAGAGATCGGGCTAGCGTACAAGAGACCCAGTACTTC. Translation gives CSARDRASVQETQYF. This rearrangement joins TRBV20-1 to TRBJ2-5, with a tentative D call TRBD2 (6 bases). The CDR3 runs to 15 residues. In germline, CDR1 is DFQATT, CDR2 SNEGSKA (reference sequence). V lost 0 bases and J 2 bases, leaving 13 bases between the germline ends.

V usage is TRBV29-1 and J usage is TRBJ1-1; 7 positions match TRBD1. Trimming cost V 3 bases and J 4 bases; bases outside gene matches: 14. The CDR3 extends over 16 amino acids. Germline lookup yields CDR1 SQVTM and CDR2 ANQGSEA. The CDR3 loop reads CSVEWDRGPGITEAFF. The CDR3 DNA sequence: TGCAGCGTTGAGTGGGACAGAGGCCCGGGGATCACTGAAGCTTTCTTT.

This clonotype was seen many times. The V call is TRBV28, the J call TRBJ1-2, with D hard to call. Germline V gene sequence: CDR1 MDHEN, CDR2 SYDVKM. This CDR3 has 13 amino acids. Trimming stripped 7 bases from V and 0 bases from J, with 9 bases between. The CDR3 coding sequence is TGTGCCAGCAAGGACGGCACTAACTATGGCTACACCTTC. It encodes CASKDGTNYGYTF.

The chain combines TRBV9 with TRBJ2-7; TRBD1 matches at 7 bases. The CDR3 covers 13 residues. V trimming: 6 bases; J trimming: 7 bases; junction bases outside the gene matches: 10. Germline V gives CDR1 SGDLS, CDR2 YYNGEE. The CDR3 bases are TGTGCCAGCACCTGGACAGGCGCTTTGGAGCAGTACTTC. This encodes CASTWTGALEQYF.

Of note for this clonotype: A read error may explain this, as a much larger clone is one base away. The CDR3 coding sequence is TGTGTCAGCAGCCAGGAACGTAATTCACCCCTCCACTTT. This sequence encodes CVSSQERNSPLHF. The chain couples TRBV7-9 to TRBJ1-6; the D is unclear. Per the germline V gene, CDR1 is SEHNR and CDR2 is FQNEAQ (reference sequence). The CDR3 totals 13 residues. The full variable domain, in which reference TRBV7-9 and TRBJ1-6 provide the parts outside the CDR3, is DTGVSQNPRHKITKRGQNVTFRCDPISEHNRLYWYRQTLGQGPEFLTYFQNEAQLEKSRLLSDRFSAERPKGSFSTLEIQRTEQGDSAMYLCVSSQERNSPLHFGNGTRLTVT.

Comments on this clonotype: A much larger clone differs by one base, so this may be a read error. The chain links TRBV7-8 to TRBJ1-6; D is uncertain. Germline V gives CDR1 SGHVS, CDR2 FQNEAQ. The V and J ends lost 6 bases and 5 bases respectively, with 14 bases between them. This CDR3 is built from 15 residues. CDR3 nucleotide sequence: TGTGCCAGCAGTGCCAAGGTACAGAATAATTCACCCCTCCACTTT. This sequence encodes CASSAKVQNNSPLHF.

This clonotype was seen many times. The CDR3 DNA reads as TGTGCCAGCAGTACGGGCCCTGAAGCTTTCTTT. This gives the protein CASSTGPEAFF. The chain links TRBV6-6 to TRBJ1-1; unclear D gene. Germline assignment: CDR1 MNHNY and CDR2 SVGAGI (reference sequence). This CDR3 is built from 11 residues. V was shortened by 5 bases and J by 6 bases, with 7 bases between the two germline ends.

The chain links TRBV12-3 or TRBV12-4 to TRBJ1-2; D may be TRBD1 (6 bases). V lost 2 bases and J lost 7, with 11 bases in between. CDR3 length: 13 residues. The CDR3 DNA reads TGTGCCAGCAGTTTAAAGGGGGTCGGTGGCTACACCTTC. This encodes CASSLKGVGGYTF.

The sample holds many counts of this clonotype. The CDR3 DNA is TGCAGTGCTAAGACGGCGAGCGTTTCACCCCTCCACTTT. It specifies CSAKTASVSPLHF. This sequence joins TRBV20-1 and TRBJ1-6; D gene ambiguous. Germline loops: CDR1 DFQATT, CDR2 SNEGSKA (reference sequence). The germline V and J ends were trimmed by 4 bases and 9 bases, with 13 bases remaining between them. The CDR3 loop spans 13 amino acids.

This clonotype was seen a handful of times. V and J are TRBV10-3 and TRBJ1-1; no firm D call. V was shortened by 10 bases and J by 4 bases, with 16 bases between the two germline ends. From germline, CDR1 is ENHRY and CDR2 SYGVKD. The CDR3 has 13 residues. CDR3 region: CATKGYLGTEAFF. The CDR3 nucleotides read TGTGCCACTAAGGGCTATCTTGGCACTGAAGCTTTCTTT.

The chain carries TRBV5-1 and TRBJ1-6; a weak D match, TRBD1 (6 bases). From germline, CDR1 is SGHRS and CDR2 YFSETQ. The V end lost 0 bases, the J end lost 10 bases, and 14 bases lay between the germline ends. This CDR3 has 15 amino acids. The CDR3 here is CASSLAQGEKSPLHF. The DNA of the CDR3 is TGCGCCAGCAGCTTGGCACAGGGAGAGAAGTCACCCCTCCACTTT.